Listed below are T cell receptor beta chains from one sample, sequenced in a study of CD8+ T cells in alopecia areata. Sequencing used immunoSEQ multiplex PCR; TCRdb keeps in-frame clones, though not all of them. In the table there are approximately 160,000 clones, 55% to 75% of which are singletons. This sample comprised CD4+ T cells sorted from blood, obtained at week 24, from a patient treated with tofacitinib. All receptors come from a human donor with alopecia areata. Both conserved end residues are part of each CDR3. The D gene is left open where the match is weak. The listing skips clone size in some rows; elsewhere it reads once, few, many or a size class.

d_call j_call clone_size v_call cdr3_nt cdr3_aa
. TRBJ1-2 . TRBV2 TGTGCCAGCACTAGCGAATCCCTAGGGTATGGCTACACCTTC CASTSESLGYGYTF
. TRBJ1-1 . TRBV4-1 TGCGCCAGCAGCCAAGGGATCGGCAGAGACACTGAAGCTTTCTTT CASSQGIGRDTEAFF
. TRBJ2-5 . TRBV6-5 TGTGCCAGCAGTTATTCACCGGGGGCCTGGGAGACCCAGTACTTC CASSYSPGAWETQYF
TRBD1 TRBJ1-1 . TRBV29-1 TGCAGCGTTGTTACAGGGGGCGGTTTGGCTTTCTTT CSVVTGGGLAFF
TRBD2 TRBJ2-7 . TRBV29-1 TGCAGCGCACAAGGACTAGCGGGGGGGGCCTACGAGCAGTACTTC CSAQGLAGGAYEQYF
. TRBJ1-6 . TRBV5-1 TGCGCCAGCAGGCAAGGAGCTGCCGCTTCACCCCTCCACTTT CASRQGAAASPLHF
TRBD1 TRBJ2-5 few TRBV28 TGTGCCAGCAGCTCGGGACAGACACAAGAGACCCAGTACTTC CASSSGQTQETQYF
TRBD2 TRBJ2-1 few TRBV7-2 TGTGCCAGCAGCTTAGTGGAGTCTTACAGCGGGGGTTCCTACAATGAGCAGTTCTTC CASSLVESYSGGSYNEQFF
TRBD1 TRBJ1-2 . TRBV6-5 TGTGCCAGCAGTTACCTCCAGGGGGAAAACTATGGCTACACCTTC CASSYLQGENYGYTF
. TRBJ1-2 . TRBV29-1 TGCAGCGTTGGGACTCAGGGGCGGAAGAATGGCTACACCTTC CSVGTQGRKNGYTF
. TRBJ1-2 . TRBV30 TGTGCCTGGTCCTCGCGAGGGACTCTCTATGGCTACACCTTC CAWSSRGTLYGYTF
. TRBJ1-2 . TRBV25-1 TGTGCCAGCAGTGCTTACTATGGCTACACCTTC CASSAYYGYTF
. TRBJ1-4 . TRBV15 TGTGCCACCAGCAGTTACCAGGGTTCTAATGAAAAACTGTTTTTT CATSSYQGSNEKLFF
TRBD2 TRBJ2-2 few TRBV9 TGTGCCAGCAGCTCGAAAGCGGGGGCCACCGGGGAGCTGTTTTTT CASSSKAGATGELFF
. TRBJ1-1 few TRBV25-1 TGTGCCAGCAGTGAATCTAGGGGTAAGGCTTTCTTT CASSESRGKAFF
TRBD1 TRBJ2-7 . TRBV27 TGTGCCAGCAGTCCAGGGGGCGAGCAGTACTTC CASSPGGEQYF
TRBD2 TRBJ2-3 . TRBV30 TGTGCCTGGAGTGTGCGGGGGGGCAAGGGTACGCAGTATTTT CAWSVRGGKGTQYF
TRBD2 TRBJ2-2 many TRBV6-5 TGTGCCAGCAGTTTTAGCGGGGGGAGGACCGGGGAGCTGTTTTTT CASSFSGGRTGELFF
TRBD2 TRBJ2-1 . TRBV14 TGTGCCAGCAGCCTCGTGGGAGGGCTAGGGCAGTTCTTC CASSLVGGLGQFF
. TRBJ2-5 . TRBV9 TGTGCCAGCAGCGTAGCCGGGTCGGAGACCCAGTACTTC CASSVAGSETQYF
TRBD2 TRBJ2-3 many TRBV11-2 TGTGCCAGCAGCCCCGGGACTAGCGGCACAGATACGCAGTATTTT CASSPGTSGTDTQYF
. TRBJ1-5 . TRBV7-9 TGTGCCAGCAGCTTAGGGGCGGGGGGCTATAGCAATCAGCCCCAGCATTTT CASSLGAGGYSNQPQHF
. TRBJ2-7 . TRBV30 TGTGCCTGGAGCCCGGGACGCACCTACGAGCAGTACTTC CAWSPGRTYEQYF
. TRBJ1-5 . TRBV30 TGTGCCTGGAGTGTTGAGGGTACGCAGCCCCAGCATTTT CAWSVEGTQPQHF
. TRBJ2-7 few TRBV6-5 TGTGCCAGCAGTTCTCAGGGCAGTACCTACGAGCAGTACTTC CASSSQGSTYEQYF
. TRBJ2-5 . TRBV30 TGTGCCTGGAGTCGGTGGGGGATCCAAGAGACCCAGTACTTC CAWSRWGIQETQYF